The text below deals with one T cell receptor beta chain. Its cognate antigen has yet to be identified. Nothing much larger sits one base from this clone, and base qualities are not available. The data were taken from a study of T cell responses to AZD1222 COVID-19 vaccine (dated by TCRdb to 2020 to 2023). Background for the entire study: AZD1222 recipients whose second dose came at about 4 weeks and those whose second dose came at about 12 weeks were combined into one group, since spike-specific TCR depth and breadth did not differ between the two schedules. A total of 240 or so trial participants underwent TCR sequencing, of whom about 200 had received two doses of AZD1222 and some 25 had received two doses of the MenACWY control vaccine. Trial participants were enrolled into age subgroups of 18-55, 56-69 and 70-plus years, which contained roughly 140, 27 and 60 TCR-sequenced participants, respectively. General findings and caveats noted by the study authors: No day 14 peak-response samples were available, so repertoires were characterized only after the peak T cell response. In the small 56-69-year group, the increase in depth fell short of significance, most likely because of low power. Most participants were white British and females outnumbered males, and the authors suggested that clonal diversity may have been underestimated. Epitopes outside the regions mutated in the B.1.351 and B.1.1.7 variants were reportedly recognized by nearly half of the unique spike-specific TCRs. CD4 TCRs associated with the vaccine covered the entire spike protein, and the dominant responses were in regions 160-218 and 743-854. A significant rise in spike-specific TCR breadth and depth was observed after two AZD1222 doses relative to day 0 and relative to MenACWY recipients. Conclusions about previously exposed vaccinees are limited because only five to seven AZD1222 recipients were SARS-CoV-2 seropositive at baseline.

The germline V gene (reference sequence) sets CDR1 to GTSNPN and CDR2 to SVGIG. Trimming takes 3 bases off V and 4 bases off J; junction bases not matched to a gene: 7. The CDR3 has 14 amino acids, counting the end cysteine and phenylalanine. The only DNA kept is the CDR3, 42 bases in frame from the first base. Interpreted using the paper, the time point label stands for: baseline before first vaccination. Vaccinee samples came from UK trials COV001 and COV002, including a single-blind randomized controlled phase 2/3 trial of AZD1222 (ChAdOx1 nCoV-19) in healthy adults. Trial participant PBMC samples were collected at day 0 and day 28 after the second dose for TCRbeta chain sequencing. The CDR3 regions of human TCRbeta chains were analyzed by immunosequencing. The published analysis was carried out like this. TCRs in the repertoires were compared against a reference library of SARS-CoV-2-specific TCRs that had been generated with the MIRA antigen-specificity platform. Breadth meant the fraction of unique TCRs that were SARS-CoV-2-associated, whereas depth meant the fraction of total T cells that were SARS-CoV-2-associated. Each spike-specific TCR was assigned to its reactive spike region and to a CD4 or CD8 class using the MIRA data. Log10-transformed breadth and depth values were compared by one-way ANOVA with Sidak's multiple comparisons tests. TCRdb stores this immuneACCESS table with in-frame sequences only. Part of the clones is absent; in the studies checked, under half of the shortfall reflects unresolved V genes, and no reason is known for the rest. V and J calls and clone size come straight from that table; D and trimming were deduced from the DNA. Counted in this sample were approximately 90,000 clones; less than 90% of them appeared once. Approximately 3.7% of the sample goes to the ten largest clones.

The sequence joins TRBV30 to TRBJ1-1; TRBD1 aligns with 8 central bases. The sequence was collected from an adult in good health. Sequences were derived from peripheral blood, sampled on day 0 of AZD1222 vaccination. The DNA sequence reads TGTGCCTGGAGCCCGAGACAGGGGATCACTGAAGCTTTCTTT. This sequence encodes CAWSPRQGITEAFF.